The rows below give T cell receptor beta chains drawn from one sample of a study of shared clonotypes between healthy human individuals. TCRdb's copy holds only in-frame clones and misses some; the assay was immunoSEQ multiplex PCR. Of some 2,000,000 clones in the sample, 95% were seen once. The sequencing sample was made of naive CD4+ T cells sorted from blood. All receptors come from a man between 18 and 29 years old in good health. Both conserved end residues are part of each CDR3. A D gene is named only where the DNA matches it firmly. Rows may omit the clone size; those that give it use once, few, many or a size class.

j_gene: TRBJ1-2
abundance: .
v_gene: TRBV6-1
d_gene: .
CDR3aa: CASSEFRGYGYTF
CDR3nt: TGTGCCAGCAGTGAGTTTAGGGGCTATGGCTACACCTTC

j_gene: TRBJ1-1
abundance: .
v_gene: TRBV18
d_gene: TRBD1
CDR3aa: CASSPGTENTEAFF
CDR3nt: TGTGCCAGCTCACCTGGGACAGAGAACACTGAAGCTTTCTTT

j_gene: TRBJ1-2
abundance: .
v_gene: TRBV10-2
d_gene: .
CDR3aa: CASSSDSAGGYTF
CDR3nt: TGCGCCAGCAGTTCGGACAGCGCTGGTGGCTACACCTTC

j_gene: TRBJ2-4
abundance: .
v_gene: TRBV7-9
d_gene: .
CDR3aa: CASSLVGGLNIQYF
CDR3nt: TGTGCCAGCAGCCTCGTGGGGGGTTTAAACATTCAGTACTTC

j_gene: TRBJ1-2
abundance: .
v_gene: TRBV9
d_gene: .
CDR3aa: CASSVASPGYGYTF
CDR3nt: TGTGCCAGCAGCGTAGCGAGCCCCGGTTATGGCTACACCTTC

j_gene: TRBJ2-7
abundance: .
v_gene: TRBV6-5
d_gene: .
CDR3aa: CASRIDWLSYEQYF
CDR3nt: TGTGCCAGCAGGATCGACTGGCTCTCCTACGAGCAGTACTTC

j_gene: TRBJ2-6
abundance: .
v_gene: TRBV5-1
d_gene: .
CDR3aa: CASSLAIYSSSGANVLTF
CDR3nt: TGCGCCAGCAGCTTGGCCATCTATTCGAGCTCTGGGGCCAACGTCCTGACTTTC

j_gene: TRBJ2-5
abundance: .
v_gene: TRBV20-1
d_gene: .
CDR3aa: CSMTSQETQYF
CDR3nt: TGCAGTATGACTTCCCAAGAGACCCAGTACTTC

j_gene: TRBJ2-7
abundance: .
v_gene: TRBV6-1
d_gene: .
CDR3aa: CASSETTGLSYEQYF
CDR3nt: TGTGCCAGCAGTGAAACAACAGGTCTTTCCTACGAGCAGTACTTC

j_gene: TRBJ2-7
abundance: .
v_gene: TRBV6-9
d_gene: .
CDR3aa: CAGAGPYEQYF
CDR3nt: TGTGCCGGTGCAGGGCCCTACGAGCAGTACTTC

j_gene: TRBJ2-7
abundance: .
v_gene: TRBV10-1
d_gene: .
CDR3aa: CASSPTSGYEQYF
CDR3nt: TGCGCCAGCAGTCCCACCTCGGGCTACGAGCAGTACTTC

j_gene: TRBJ2-7
abundance: .
v_gene: TRBV5-6
d_gene: .
CDR3aa: CASSLGYQEQYF
CDR3nt: TGTGCCAGCAGCTTGGGGTATCAAGAGCAGTACTTC

j_gene: TRBJ1-1
abundance: .
v_gene: TRBV7-8
d_gene: .
CDR3aa: CASSSGGGEAFF
CDR3nt: TGTGCCAGCAGCTCCGGGGGGGGCGAAGCTTTCTTT

j_gene: TRBJ2-7
abundance: .
v_gene: TRBV6-1
d_gene: TRBD1
CDR3aa: CASSVDRVTYEQYF
CDR3nt: TGTGCCAGCAGTGTCGACAGGGTGACCTACGAGCAGTACTTC

j_gene: TRBJ1-1
abundance: .
v_gene: TRBV6-5
d_gene: .
CDR3aa: CASSYRAGIVRAFF
CDR3nt: TGTGCCAGCAGTTACCGGGCAGGGATAGTGCGCGCTTTCTTT

j_gene: TRBJ2-1
abundance: once
v_gene: TRBV11-3
d_gene: .
CDR3aa: CASSLDRLGGEQFF
CDR3nt: TGTGCCAGCAGCTTAGACAGGTTAGGGGGTGAGCAGTTCTTC

j_gene: TRBJ1-2
abundance: .
v_gene: TRBV6-6
d_gene: TRBD1
CDR3aa: CASRLQGADGYTF
CDR3nt: TGTGCCAGCAGATTACAGGGGGCTGATGGCTACACCTTC

j_gene: TRBJ2-7
abundance: .
v_gene: TRBV11-2
d_gene: .
CDR3aa: CASADRDLSYEQYF
CDR3nt: TGTGCCAGCGCTGACCGGGACTTGTCCTACGAGCAGTACTTC

j_gene: TRBJ1-1
abundance: .
v_gene: TRBV30
d_gene: .
CDR3aa: CAWSGLNTEAFF
CDR3nt: TGTGCCTGGAGTGGTTTGAACACTGAAGCTTTCTTT

j_gene: TRBJ2-3
abundance: .
v_gene: TRBV4-3
d_gene: TRBD2
CDR3aa: CASSQDWEGPTDTQYF
CDR3nt: TGCGCCAGCAGCCAAGATTGGGAGGGACCCACAGATACGCAGTATTTT

j_gene: TRBJ2-2
abundance: .
v_gene: TRBV19
d_gene: .
CDR3aa: CASRPDRRGTGELFF
CDR3nt: TGTGCCAGTAGGCCGGACAGGAGGGGGACCGGGGAGCTGTTTTTT

j_gene: TRBJ2-2
abundance: .
v_gene: TRBV7-3
d_gene: TRBD1
CDR3aa: CASSLRQGAGTGELFF
CDR3nt: TGTGCCAGCAGCCTACGACAGGGGGCGGGCACCGGGGAGCTGTTTTTT

j_gene: TRBJ1-5
abundance: .
v_gene: TRBV21-1
d_gene: .
CDR3aa: CAGAGQDNSNQPQHF
CDR3nt: TGTGCCGGTGCCGGACAGGACAATAGCAATCAGCCCCAGCATTTT

j_gene: TRBJ1-3
abundance: .
v_gene: TRBV5-6
d_gene: .
CDR3aa: CASSGAGNTIYF
CDR3nt: TGTGCCAGCAGCGGAGCTGGAAACACCATATATTTT

j_gene: TRBJ1-5
abundance: .
v_gene: TRBV10-3
d_gene: .
CDR3aa: CAISELNQPQHF
CDR3nt: TGTGCCATCAGTGAGCTCAATCAGCCCCAGCATTTT

j_gene: TRBJ2-5
abundance: .
v_gene: TRBV2
d_gene: .
CDR3aa: CASIGAGVATETQYF
CDR3nt: TGTGCCAGCATCGGGGCAGGGGTTGCTACAGAGACCCAGTACTTC

j_gene: TRBJ1-4
abundance: .
v_gene: TRBV7-9
d_gene: .
CDR3aa: CASSFTYGNEKLFF
CDR3nt: TGTGCCAGCAGTTTCACCTATGGAAATGAAAAACTGTTTTTT

j_gene: TRBJ2-5
abundance: .
v_gene: TRBV2
d_gene: .
CDR3aa: CASTDGGMETQYF
CDR3nt: TGTGCCAGCACAGACGGAGGTATGGAGACCCAGTACTTC

j_gene: TRBJ1-1
abundance: .
v_gene: TRBV9
d_gene: .
CDR3aa: CASSGNSGTEAFF
CDR3nt: TGTGCCAGCAGCGGAAACTCAGGGACTGAAGCTTTCTTT

j_gene: TRBJ2-5
abundance: .
v_gene: TRBV7-2
d_gene: TRBD2
CDR3aa: CASGEAGVSQETQYF
CDR3nt: TGTGCCAGCGGCGAAGCGGGAGTCTCCCAAGAGACCCAGTACTTC

j_gene: TRBJ2-2
abundance: once
v_gene: TRBV7-2
d_gene: TRBD1
CDR3aa: CASSLGSGTGNTGELFF
CDR3nt: TGTGCCAGCAGCTTAGGGTCCGGGACAGGGAACACCGGGGAGCTGTTTTTT

j_gene: TRBJ1-6
abundance: .
v_gene: TRBV10-2
d_gene: .
CDR3aa: CASSEEGPYNSPLHF
CDR3nt: TGCGCCAGCAGTGAGGAGGGCCCCTATAATTCACCCCTCCACTTT

j_gene: TRBJ2-1
abundance: .
v_gene: TRBV9
d_gene: .
CDR3aa: CASSATMSSYNEQFF
CDR3nt: TGTGCCAGCAGCGCCACCATGAGCTCCTACAATGAGCAGTTCTTC

j_gene: TRBJ2-7
abundance: .
v_gene: TRBV5-1
d_gene: TRBD2
CDR3aa: CASSPGASGAYEQYF
CDR3nt: TGCGCCAGCAGCCCTGGGGCTAGCGGAGCCTACGAGCAGTACTTC

j_gene: TRBJ2-3
abundance: .
v_gene: TRBV6-5
d_gene: .
CDR3aa: CASSYAAGEGDTQYF
CDR3nt: TGTGCCAGCAGTTACGCCGCAGGGGAGGGGGATACGCAGTATTTT

j_gene: TRBJ2-3
abundance: .
v_gene: TRBV27
d_gene: .
CDR3aa: CASSLRGDTQYF
CDR3nt: TGTGCCAGCAGTTTACGAGGGGATACGCAGTATTTT

j_gene: TRBJ1-6
abundance: .
v_gene: TRBV30
d_gene: TRBD1
CDR3aa: CAWSVEGASPLHF
CDR3nt: TGTGCCTGGAGTGTCGAGGGGGCATCACCCCTCCACTTT

j_gene: TRBJ2-1
abundance: .
v_gene: TRBV30
d_gene: TRBD2
CDR3aa: CAWNLAGAVGSYNEQFF
CDR3nt: TGTGCCTGGAACTTGGCGGGAGCAGTAGGATCCTACAATGAGCAGTTCTTC

j_gene: TRBJ2-7
abundance: .
v_gene: TRBV5-5
d_gene: TRBD1
CDR3aa: CASSIQGHEQYF
CDR3nt: TGTGCCAGCAGCATACAGGGGCACGAGCAGTACTTC

j_gene: TRBJ2-3
abundance: .
v_gene: TRBV6-5
d_gene: .
CDR3aa: CASSRGQKSDTQYF
CDR3nt: TGTGCCAGCAGTCGCGGACAGAAGTCAGATACGCAGTATTTT

j_gene: TRBJ1-4
abundance: .
v_gene: TRBV30
d_gene: TRBD1
CDR3aa: CAWSVPGGVEKLFF
CDR3nt: TGTGCCTGGAGTGTACCAGGGGGCGTAGAAAAACTGTTTTTT

j_gene: TRBJ2-3
abundance: .
v_gene: TRBV5-1
d_gene: .
CDR3aa: CASSFRENTDTQYF
CDR3nt: TGCGCCAGCAGCTTCCGGGAAAACACAGATACGCAGTATTTT

j_gene: TRBJ1-1
abundance: .
v_gene: TRBV29-1
d_gene: .
CDR3aa: CSVEGPDLEAFF
CDR3nt: TGCAGCGTTGAAGGCCCAGATCTGGAAGCTTTCTTT

j_gene: TRBJ1-1
abundance: .
v_gene: TRBV7-6
d_gene: .
CDR3aa: CASSLVPGANTEAFF
CDR3nt: TGTGCCAGCAGCTTAGTTCCAGGCGCGAACACTGAAGCTTTCTTT

j_gene: TRBJ2-3
abundance: .
v_gene: TRBV14
d_gene: TRBD2
CDR3aa: CASSHGGLAFTDTQYF
CDR3nt: TGTGCCAGCAGCCACGGGGGACTAGCCTTCACAGATACGCAGTATTTT

j_gene: TRBJ2-7
abundance: .
v_gene: TRBV27
d_gene: TRBD2
CDR3aa: CASRTAGGSYEQYF
CDR3nt: TGTGCCAGCAGGACCGCGGGGGGCTCCTACGAGCAGTACTTC

j_gene: TRBJ2-7
abundance: .
v_gene: TRBV7-6
d_gene: .
CDR3aa: CASSYGIEQYF
CDR3nt: TGTGCCAGCAGCTACGGGATCGAGCAGTACTTC

j_gene: TRBJ1-3
abundance: .
v_gene: TRBV2
d_gene: .
CDR3aa: CASSTTVYSGNTIYF
CDR3nt: TGTGCCAGCAGTACTACAGTATACTCTGGAAACACCATATATTTT

j_gene: TRBJ2-1
abundance: .
v_gene: TRBV6-6
d_gene: TRBD1
CDR3aa: CASSYSDRTGRGFF
CDR3nt: TGTGCCAGCAGTTACTCGGATAGGACAGGGAGAGGGTTCTTC

j_gene: TRBJ2-2
abundance: .
v_gene: TRBV9
d_gene: .
CDR3aa: CASSSGLLNTGELFF
CDR3nt: TGTGCCAGCAGCTCGGGACTGCTGAACACCGGGGAGCTGTTTTTT

j_gene: TRBJ1-2
abundance: once
v_gene: TRBV6-5
d_gene: .
CDR3aa: CASSATRQDYYGYTF
CDR3nt: TGTGCCAGCAGCGCTACCCGGCAGGATTACTATGGCTACACCTTC

j_gene: TRBJ1-2
abundance: .
v_gene: TRBV29-1
d_gene: .
CDR3aa: CSVDAGYTF
CDR3nt: TGCAGCGTTGACGCTGGCTACACCTTC

j_gene: TRBJ2-5
abundance: .
v_gene: TRBV18
d_gene: .
CDR3aa: CASSPLRPQETQYF
CDR3nt: TGTGCCAGCTCACCACTCAGACCACAAGAGACCCAGTACTTC

j_gene: TRBJ1-3
abundance: .
v_gene: TRBV7-9
d_gene: TRBD1
CDR3aa: CASSATGINSGNTIYF
CDR3nt: TGTGCCAGCAGCGCGACAGGGATCAACTCTGGAAACACCATATATTTT

j_gene: TRBJ1-1
abundance: .
v_gene: TRBV28
d_gene: .
CDR3aa: CASSSQGKAFF
CDR3nt: TGTGCCAGCAGTTCACAGGGCAAAGCTTTCTTT

j_gene: TRBJ2-5
abundance: .
v_gene: TRBV7-2
d_gene: TRBD1
CDR3aa: CASSQQGSGETQYF
CDR3nt: TGTGCCAGCAGCCAACAGGGGAGCGGAGAGACCCAGTACTTC

j_gene: TRBJ2-5
abundance: .
v_gene: TRBV9
d_gene: TRBD2
CDR3aa: CASSRGLASETQYF
CDR3nt: TGTGCCAGCAGTCGAGGACTAGCCTCAGAGACCCAGTACTTC

j_gene: TRBJ1-6
abundance: .
v_gene: TRBV30
d_gene: TRBD1
CDR3aa: CAWRATGGHNSPLHF
CDR3nt: TGTGCCTGGAGGGCGACAGGGGGTCATAATTCACCCCTCCACTTT